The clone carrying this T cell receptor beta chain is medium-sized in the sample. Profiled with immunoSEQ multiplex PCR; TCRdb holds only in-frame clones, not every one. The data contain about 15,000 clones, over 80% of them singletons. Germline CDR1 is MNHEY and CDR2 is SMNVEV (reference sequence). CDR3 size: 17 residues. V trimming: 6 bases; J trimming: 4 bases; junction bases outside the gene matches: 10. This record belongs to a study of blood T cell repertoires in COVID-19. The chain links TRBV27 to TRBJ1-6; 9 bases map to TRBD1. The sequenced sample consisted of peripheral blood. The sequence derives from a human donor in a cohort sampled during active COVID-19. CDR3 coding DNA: TGTGCCAGCAGCCCGGGACAGGGAGTAGAGTATAATTCACCCCTCCACTTT. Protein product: CASSPGQGVEYNSPLHF.